Presented here are 24 T cell receptor beta chains from one specimen sequenced in a study of cytomegalovirus exposure and HLA in healthy donors. Assay: immunoSEQ multiplex PCR; the TCRdb copy retains only in-frame clones and omits some. The table has fewer than 400,000 clones, about nine tenths seen once. The sequencing input was PBMCs. These receptors were taken from a woman under 30 in good health and CMV-seronegative.

The rearrangement uses TRBV6-6 and TRBJ2-1, with 8 bases that match TRBD1. CDR1 is MNHNY, CDR2 SVGAGI, per germline (reference sequence). This CDR3 has 13 amino acids. The V and J ends lost 11 bases and 7 bases, in that order; junction bases with no gene match: 10. CDR3 DNA: TGTGCCGGAACCAGGGGGCTGGGAAATGAGCAGTTCTTC. It is translated as CAGTRGLGNEQFF.

This chain's CDR3 is CASIRGTDYGYTF. The CDR3 region has the DNA TGTGCCAGCATCCGGGGTACTGACTATGGCTACACCTTC. This chain links TRBV6-6 with TRBJ1-2; D uncertain. CDR1 is MNHNY and CDR2 is SVGAGI in the germline V gene (reference sequence). V was shortened by 7 bases and J by 3 bases, with 12 bases between the two germline ends. The CDR3 totals 13 residues.

This clone was seen a handful of times. The chain couples TRBV5-1 to TRBJ2-1; D is unresolved. Trimming left V 4 bases short and J 8 bases short, with 16 bases between. The V gene's germline CDR1 is SGHRS and CDR2 YFSETQ. The length of the CDR3 is 14 residues. In DNA, the CDR3 is TGCGCCAGCAGCCCAGTACTAAAACTCCATGAGCAGTTCTTC. It is translated as CASSPVLKLHEQFF.

The CDR3 DNA follows: TGTGCCAGCAGTTCCCTTGGGACTAGCGGGTATCTCACAGATACGCAGTATTTT. This gives the protein CASSSLGTSGYLTDTQYF. The chain uses TRBV27 and TRBJ2-3, with 12 bases fitting TRBD2. This CDR3 is built from 18 residues. V was clipped by 4 bases and J by 2 bases; unmatched bases: 10. Germline V gene lookup returns CDR1 MNHEY and CDR2 SMNVEV (reference sequence).

In DNA form, the CDR3 reads TGCAGCGTTGGGAGCAGTGTCGGTACCATTGAGCAGTTCTTC. This codes for CSVGSSVGTIEQFF. This chain uses TRBV29-1 with TRBJ2-1; D gene ambiguous. The germline gives CDR1 SQVTM, CDR2 ANQGSEA. The CDR3 totals 14 residues. V lost 4 bases and J lost 9, with 19 bases in between.

The V and J genes are TRBV6-5 and TRBJ1-1; 10 nucleotides match TRBD1. CDR1 is MNHEY, CDR2 SVGAGI, per germline. The trim removed 0 bases at V and 5 bases at J, leaving 3 bases unmatched. The CDR3 has 15 residues. The CDR3 coding sequence is TGTGCCAGCAGTTACTCTCCGGGACAGGGGACTGAAGCTTTCTTT. Protein product: CASSYSPGQGTEAFF.

The chain is built from TRBV9 and TRBJ2-1; 9 positions match TRBD2. From germline, CDR1 is SGDLS and CDR2 YYNGEE. This CDR3 is built from 17 residues. V lost 4 bases, J lost 5 bases, and 13 bases stayed unmatched. The chain's CDR3 is CASSPLGVSGRNNEQFF. Here the CDR3 DNA reads TGTGCCAGCAGCCCCCTCGGCGTGAGCGGGAGGAACAATGAGCAGTTCTTC.

The J gene is TRBJ2-7, the V gene TRBV27; TRBD2 aligns across 8 bases. Losses at the gene ends were 0 bases for V and 6 bases for J; bases not matched to a gene: 7. The CDR3 is 15 residues long. Germline CDR1 reads MNHEY; CDR2 reads SMNVEV (reference sequence). The DNA for the CDR3 is TGTGCCAGCAGTTTATCAGTCGGGAGGGCCGGCGAGCAGTACTTC. It encodes CASSLSVGRAGEQYF.

The DNA for the CDR3 is TGTGCCAGCAGCTTTCCAGGGGCTGTAGGCACAGATACGCAGTATTTT. This sequence encodes CASSFPGAVGTDTQYF. This sequence joins TRBV5-5 and TRBJ2-3, with a tentative D call TRBD1 (6 bases). V was cut by 2 bases and J by 1 base, with 14 bases left in between. Germline assignment: CDR1 SGHKS and CDR2 YYEKEE (reference sequence). CDR3 length equals 16 residues. The entire variable domain, with the rest obtained from reference TRBV5-5 and TRBJ2-3, is as follows: DAGVTQSPTHLIKTRGQQVTLRCSPISGHKSVSWYQQVLGQGPQFIFQYYEKEERGRGNFPDRFSARQFPNYSSELNVNALLLGDSALYLCASSFPGAVGTDTQYFGPGTRLTVL.

CDR3 loop: CASSQDWSTADTQYF. In DNA, the CDR3 is TGCGCCAGCAGCCAAGATTGGAGCACCGCAGATACGCAGTATTTT. V gene TRBV4-3 combines with J gene TRBJ2-3; D is unresolved. The CDR3 consists of 15 residues. The ends were cut back, 0 bases at V and 4 bases at J, with 11 bases in the middle. The germline V gene has CDR1 LGHNA and CDR2 YSLEER.

Worth noting for this clone: The conserved phenylalanine or tryptophan is not found at the CDR3 terminus, so this likely reflects a read error. No DNA is shown, since the ends of the CDR3 on it are uncertain; the CDR3 is the one TCRdb lists. V is TRBV10-3 and J is TRBJ1-3. Germline V gives CDR1 ENHRY, CDR2 SYGVKD. The CDR3 is 13 residues long, counting both termini. CDR3 amino acids: CAISEGSGRDYSV.

The chain uses TRBV16 and TRBJ1-2, with D tentatively TRBD1 (6 bases). V was clipped by 4 bases and J by 8 bases, with 11 bases between them. The V gene's germline CDR1 is KGHSY and CDR2 FQNENV. The CDR3 consists of 12 residues. CDR3 protein: CASSPGAAGYTF. Here the CDR3 DNA reads TGTGCCAGCAGCCCAGGGGCGGCGGGCTACACCTTC.

This CDR3 reads CAISVGAGNTEAFF. The CDR3 DNA reads TGTGCCATCAGTGTTGGGGCAGGGAACACTGAAGCTTTCTTT. The chain has TRBV10-3 and TRBJ1-1; D is perhaps TRBD1 (5 bases). CDR1 is ENHRY and CDR2 is SYGVKD in the germline V gene. The CDR3 has 14 amino acids. V lost 4 bases and J lost 1, with 10 bases in between.

A word on this clone: Germline is not matched at one junction end, which may reflect a read error. Here the CDR3 DNA reads TGTGCCACCAGCAGAGTAGGAGGGGACAGGAGCATATTC. Translated: CATSRVGGDRSIF. The chain recombines TRBV15 with TRBJ2-7; 8 bases are a match to TRBD1. Germline CDR1 and CDR2: LNHNV and YYDKDF (reference sequence). This CDR3 comprises 13 residues. The whole variable domain, filled in from reference TRBV15 and TRBJ2-7, reads DAMVIQNPRYQVTQFGKPVTLSCSQTLNHNVMYWYQQKSSQAPKLLFHYYDKDFNNEADTPDNFQSRRPNTSFCFLDIRSPGLGDTAMYLCATSRVGGDRSIFGPGTRLTVT.

The rearrangement links TRBV5-1 to TRBJ2-7, with D possibly TRBD2 on 6 matching bases. Between the trimmed V and J ends, which lost 4 bases and 5 bases, there was a span of 16 bases. Per germline, CDR1 SGHRS and CDR2 YFSETQ. The CDR3 has 14 amino acids. CDR3 DNA: TGCGCCAGCAGCGGCGGGACGCCCGGCGACGAGCAGTACTTC. It is translated as CASSGGTPGDEQYF. The whole variable domain, filled in from reference TRBV5-1 and TRBJ2-7, reads KAGVTQTPRYLIKTRGQQVTLSCSPISGHRSVSWYQQTPGQGLQFLFEYFSETQRNKGNFPGRFSGRQFSNSRSEMNVSTLELGDSALYLCASSGGTPGDEQYFGPGTRLTVT.

This chain uses TRBV28 with TRBJ2-2; a possible D gene is TRBD1 (5 bases). This CDR3 comprises 15 residues. Germline CDR1 is MDHEN and CDR2 is SYDVKM. Trimming took off 10 bases at V and 2 bases at J, with 17 bases between the two ends. The CDR3 reads CATRVPGSNTGELFF. In DNA form, the CDR3 reads TGTGCCACCAGGGTGCCGGGTAGCAACACCGGGGAGCTGTTTTTT.

CDR3 region: CASSGHRGSYTF. The CDR3 nucleotides read TGTGCCAGCAGCGGTCACAGGGGAAGCTACACCTTC. The chain recombines TRBV7-2 with TRBJ1-2; TRBD1 aligns across 7 bases. The CDR3 is made up of 12 amino acids. Looked up from germline, CDR1 is SGHTA and CDR2 is FQGNSA. The V segment lost 5 bases and the J segment 9 bases; nucleotides outside the gene matches: 6.

CDR3: CASSRDRLNTEAFF. CDR3 nucleotide sequence: TGCGCCAGCAGTCGGGACAGGTTGAACACTGAAGCTTTCTTT. V and J are TRBV5-1 and TRBJ1-1, with 8 bases aligning to TRBD1. The junction had 3 bases not matched to a gene; V was cut back by 5 bases and J by 0 bases. The germline CDR1 and CDR2 sequences are SGHRS and YFSETQ. This CDR3 has 14 amino acids.

The rearrangement uses TRBV5-1 and TRBJ1-2; tentative D call: TRBD1 (6 bases). This CDR3 contains 14 residues. Germline CDR1 SGHRS, CDR2 YFSETQ. V was trimmed by 3 bases and J by 6 bases, leaving 15 bases between them. The CDR3 reads CASSSYEAGDGYTF. The CDR3 DNA is TGCGCCAGCAGCTCCTATGAGGCAGGGGATGGCTACACCTTC.

The chain links TRBV29-1 to TRBJ2-7; 7 nucleotides align to TRBD2. From germline, CDR1 is SQVTM and CDR2 ANQGSEA. Germline trimming cut 0 bases from V and 0 bases from J; bases unmatched to any gene: 5. CDR3 length: 15 residues. This chain's CDR3 is CSVEESSGISYEQYF. The CDR3 nucleotides are TGCAGCGTTGAAGAGTCCAGCGGGATCTCCTACGAGCAGTACTTC.

V gene TRBV25-1 combines with J gene TRBJ1-5; no firm D call. Between the trimmed V and J ends, which lost 4 bases and 1 base, there was a span of 5 bases. Germline V lookup: CDR1 MGHDK, CDR2 SYGVNS. CDR3 length equals 13 residues. In DNA form, the CDR3 reads TGTGCCAGCAGTGCGGGGAGCAATCAGCCCCAGCATTTT. This gives the protein CASSAGSNQPQHF.

The V call is TRBV5-6, the J call TRBJ2-1; 11 nucleotides agree with TRBD2. Germline V gene data show CDR1 as SGHDT and CDR2 as YYEEEE. V shed 4 bases and J 8 bases; nucleotides not matched to a gene: 11. The CDR3 totals 16 residues. The CDR3 spells CASSPYTSGSFHEQFF. The CDR3 coding sequence is TGTGCCAGCAGCCCGTATACTAGCGGGAGCTTCCATGAGCAGTTCTTC. The full variable domain, in which reference TRBV5-6 and TRBJ2-1 provide the parts outside the CDR3, is DAGVTQSPTHLIKTRGQQVTLRCSPKSGHDTVSWYQQALGQGPQFIFQYYEEEERQRGNFPDRFSGHQFPNYSSELNVNALLLGDSALYLCASSPYTSGSFHEQFFGPGTRLTVL.

The rearrangement links TRBV11-2 to TRBJ2-7; 14 bases line up with TRBD2. The junction had 9 bases not matched to a gene; V was cut back by 5 bases and J by 6 bases. This CDR3 has 16 residues. Germline V gives CDR1 SGHAT, CDR2 FQNNGV. The CDR3 region is CASSPGLAGGIGEQYF. CDR3 coding DNA: TGTGCCAGCAGCCCCGGACTAGCGGGAGGTATAGGCGAGCAGTACTTC.

CDR3 sequence (DNA): TGCGCCAGCAGCCCGGGGACAGGGATCGTGGAGACCCAGTACTTC. It encodes CASSPGTGIVETQYF. The rearrangement uses TRBV5-1 and TRBJ2-5; TRBD1 aligns across 9 bases. Germline values: CDR1 SGHRS, CDR2 YFSETQ. V gave up 4 bases and J gave up 5 bases; unmatched junction bases: 9. The CDR3 contains 15 residues.